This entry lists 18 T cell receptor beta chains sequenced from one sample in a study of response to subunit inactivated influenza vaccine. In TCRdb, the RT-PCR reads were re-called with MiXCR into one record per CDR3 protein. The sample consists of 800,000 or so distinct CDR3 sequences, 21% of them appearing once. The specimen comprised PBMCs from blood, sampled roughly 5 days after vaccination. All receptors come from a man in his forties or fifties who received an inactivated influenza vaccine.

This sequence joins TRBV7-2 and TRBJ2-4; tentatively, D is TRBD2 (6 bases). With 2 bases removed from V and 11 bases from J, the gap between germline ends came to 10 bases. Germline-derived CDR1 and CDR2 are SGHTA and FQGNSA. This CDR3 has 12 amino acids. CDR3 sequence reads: CASSLQEGVQYF. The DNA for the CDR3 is TGTGCCAGCAGCTTACAGGAGGGCGTTCAGTACTTC.

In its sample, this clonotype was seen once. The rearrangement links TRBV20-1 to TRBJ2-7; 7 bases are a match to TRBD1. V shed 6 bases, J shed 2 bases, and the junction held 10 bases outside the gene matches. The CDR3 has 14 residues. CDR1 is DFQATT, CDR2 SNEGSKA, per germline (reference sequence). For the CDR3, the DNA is TGCAGTGCCAGGGGACAGCAAAAGACCTACGAGCAGTACTTC. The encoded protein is CSARGQQKTYEQYF.

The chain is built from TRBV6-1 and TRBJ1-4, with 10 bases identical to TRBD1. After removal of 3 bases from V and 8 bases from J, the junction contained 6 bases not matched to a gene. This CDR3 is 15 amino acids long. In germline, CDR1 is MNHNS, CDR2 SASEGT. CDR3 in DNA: TGTGCCAGCAGTGACCCGACAGGGGGCCAAGAAAAACTGTTTTTT. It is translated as CASSDPTGGQEKLFF.

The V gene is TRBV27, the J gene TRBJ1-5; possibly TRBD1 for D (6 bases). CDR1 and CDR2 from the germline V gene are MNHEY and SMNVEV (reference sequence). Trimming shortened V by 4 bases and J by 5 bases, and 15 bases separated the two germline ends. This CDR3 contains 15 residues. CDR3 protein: CASSSWGRTDQPQHF. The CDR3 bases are TGTGCCAGCAGTTCTTGGGGGAGGACAGATCAGCCCCAGCATTTT.

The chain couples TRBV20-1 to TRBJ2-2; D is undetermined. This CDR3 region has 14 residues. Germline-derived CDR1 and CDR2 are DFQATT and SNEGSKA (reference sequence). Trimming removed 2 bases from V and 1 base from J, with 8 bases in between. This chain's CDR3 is CSARNQVNTGELFF. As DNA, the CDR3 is TGCAGTGCTAGAAACCAGGTGAACACCGGGGAGCTGTTTTTT.

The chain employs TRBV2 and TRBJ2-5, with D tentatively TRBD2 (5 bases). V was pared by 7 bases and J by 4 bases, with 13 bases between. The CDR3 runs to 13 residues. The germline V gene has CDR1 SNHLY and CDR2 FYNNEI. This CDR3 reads CASTGVGRETQYF. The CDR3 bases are TGTGCCAGCACTGGGGTTGGGAGAGAGACCCAGTACTTC.

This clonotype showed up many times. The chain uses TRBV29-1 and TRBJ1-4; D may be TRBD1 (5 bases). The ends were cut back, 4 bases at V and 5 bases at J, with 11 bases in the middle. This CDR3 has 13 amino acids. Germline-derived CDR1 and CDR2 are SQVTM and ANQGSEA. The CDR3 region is CSVGGAPNEKLFF. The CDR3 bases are TGCAGCGTTGGTGGGGCTCCAAATGAAAAACTGTTTTTT.

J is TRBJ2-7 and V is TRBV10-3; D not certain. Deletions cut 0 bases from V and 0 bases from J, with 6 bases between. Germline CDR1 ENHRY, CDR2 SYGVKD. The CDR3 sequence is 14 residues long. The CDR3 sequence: CAISESQDSYEQYF. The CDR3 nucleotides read TGTGCCATCAGTGAGTCCCAGGACTCCTACGAGCAGTACTTC.

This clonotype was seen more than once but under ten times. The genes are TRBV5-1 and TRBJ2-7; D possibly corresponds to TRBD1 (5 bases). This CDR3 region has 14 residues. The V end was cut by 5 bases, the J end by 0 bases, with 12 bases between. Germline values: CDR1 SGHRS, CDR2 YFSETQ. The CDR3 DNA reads TGCGCCAGCAGACCTCAGGGTAGCTCCTACGAGCAGTACTTC. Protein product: CASRPQGSSYEQYF.

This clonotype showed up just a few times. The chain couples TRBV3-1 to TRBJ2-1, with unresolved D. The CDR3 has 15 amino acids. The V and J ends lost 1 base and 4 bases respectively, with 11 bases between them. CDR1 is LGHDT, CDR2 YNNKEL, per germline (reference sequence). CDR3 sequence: CASSQGPRGYNEQFF. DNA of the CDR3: TGTGCCAGCAGCCAAGGACCTCGCGGTTACAATGAGCAGTTCTTC.

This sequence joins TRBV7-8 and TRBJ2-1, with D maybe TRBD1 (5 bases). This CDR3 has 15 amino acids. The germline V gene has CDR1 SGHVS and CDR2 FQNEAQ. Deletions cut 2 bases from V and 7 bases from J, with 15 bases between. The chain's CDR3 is CASSLRQLLGNEQFF. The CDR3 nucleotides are TGTGCCAGCAGCTTAAGACAGCTCCTGGGGAATGAGCAGTTCTTC.

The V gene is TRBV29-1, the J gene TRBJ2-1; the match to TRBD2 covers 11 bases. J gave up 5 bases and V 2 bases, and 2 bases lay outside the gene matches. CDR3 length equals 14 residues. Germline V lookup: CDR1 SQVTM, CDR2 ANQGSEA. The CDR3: CSVEPLAGDNEQFF. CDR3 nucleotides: TGCAGCGTTGAACCACTAGCGGGGGACAATGAGCAGTTCTTC.

The DNA for the CDR3 is TGCGCCAGCAGTCGGGACCCTGGGGCCTACGAGCAGTACTTC. Amino acid sequence: CASSRDPGAYEQYF. The chain links TRBV10-1 to TRBJ2-7, with D perhaps assigned TRBD1 or TRBD2 (5 bases each). The V end was cut by 5 bases, the J end by 2 bases, with 13 bases between. The CDR3 is 14 residues long. CDR1 and CDR2 from the germline V gene are WNHNN and SYGVQD (reference sequence).

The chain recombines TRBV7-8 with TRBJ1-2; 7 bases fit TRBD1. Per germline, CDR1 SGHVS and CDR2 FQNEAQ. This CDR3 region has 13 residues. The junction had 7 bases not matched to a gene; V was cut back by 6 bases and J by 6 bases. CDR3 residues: CASSSAQGNGYTF. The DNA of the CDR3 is TGTGCCAGCAGTTCTGCACAGGGGAATGGCTACACCTTC.

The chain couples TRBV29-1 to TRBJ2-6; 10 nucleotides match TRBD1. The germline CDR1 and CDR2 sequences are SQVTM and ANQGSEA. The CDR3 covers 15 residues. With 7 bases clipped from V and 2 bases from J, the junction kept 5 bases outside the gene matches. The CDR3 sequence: CSAGQGSTGANVLTF. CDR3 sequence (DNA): TGCAGCGCGGGACAGGGGAGTACTGGGGCCAACGTCCTGACTTTC. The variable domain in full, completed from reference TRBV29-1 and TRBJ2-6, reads SAVISQKPSRDICQRGTSLTIQCQVDSQVTMMFWYRQQPGQSLTLIATANQGSEATYESGFVIDKFPISRPNLTFSTLTVSNMSPEDSSIYLCSAGQGSTGANVLTFGAGSRLTVL.

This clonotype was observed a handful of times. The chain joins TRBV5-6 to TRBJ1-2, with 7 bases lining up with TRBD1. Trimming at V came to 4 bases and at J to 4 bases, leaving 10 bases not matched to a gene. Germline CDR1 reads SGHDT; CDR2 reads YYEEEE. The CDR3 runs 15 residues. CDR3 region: CASSLGRAGGYGYTF. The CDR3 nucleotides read TGTGCCAGCAGCCTGGGAAGGGCAGGGGGCTATGGCTACACCTTC.

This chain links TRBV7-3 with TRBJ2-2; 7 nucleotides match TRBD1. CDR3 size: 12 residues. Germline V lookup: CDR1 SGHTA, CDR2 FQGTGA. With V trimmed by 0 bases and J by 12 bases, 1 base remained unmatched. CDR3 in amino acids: CASSLTTGKLFF. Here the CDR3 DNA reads TGTGCCAGCAGCTTAACGACAGGGAAGCTGTTTTTT.

CDR3 in amino acids: CASSQELKGAYTGELFF. For the CDR3, the DNA is TGTGCCAGCAGCCAAGAATTGAAGGGAGCCTACACCGGGGAGCTGTTTTTT. The V gene is TRBV4-2, the J gene TRBJ2-2, with a possible D match to TRBD2 (5 bases). The CDR3 spans 17 residues. V lost 0 bases, J lost 3 bases, and 14 bases lay in between. Germline CDR1 reads LGHNA; CDR2 reads YNFKEQ.